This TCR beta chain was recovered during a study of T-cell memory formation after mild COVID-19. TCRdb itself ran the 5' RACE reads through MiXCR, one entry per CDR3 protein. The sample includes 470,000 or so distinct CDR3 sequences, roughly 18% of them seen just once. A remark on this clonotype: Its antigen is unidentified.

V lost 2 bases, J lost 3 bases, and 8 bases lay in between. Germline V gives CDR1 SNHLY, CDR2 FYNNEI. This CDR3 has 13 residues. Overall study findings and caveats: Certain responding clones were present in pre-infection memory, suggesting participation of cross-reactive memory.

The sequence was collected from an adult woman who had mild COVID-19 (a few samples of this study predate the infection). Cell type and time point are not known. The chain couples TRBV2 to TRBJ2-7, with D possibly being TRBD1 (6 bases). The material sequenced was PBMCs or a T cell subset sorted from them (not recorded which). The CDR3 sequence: CASSELDSYEQYF. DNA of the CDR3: TGTGCCAGCAGTGAACTGGACAGCTACGAGCAGTACTTC.